This T cell receptor (beta chain) was obtained from a study of neurological immune-mediated disorders. General study points: The most TCR clonal expansion was seen in HTLV-1-associated myelopathy, and the least was seen in multiple sclerosis, which fell below healthy controls.

A few counts support this clonotype. Its antigen is undetermined. The junction shows a germline mismatch at one end, possibly a read error. As for the cDNA, it was generated by 5'RACE with 10-nucleotide random UMIs. Sequencing runs each generated in excess of 180 million TCR-beta sequences derived from 15-18 subjects. TCRdb re-called the 5' RACE reads with MiXCR, one entry per CDR3 protein. The sample yields about 16,000 distinct CDR3 sequences, about 22% seen once. The study used blood bank volunteers in Maryland, USA, as healthy controls. There are 15 residues in the CDR3. Germline lookup yields CDR1 MNHNS and CDR2 SASEGT.

This sequence was found in a man aged 50 to 59 in good health. Sequencing was carried out using PBMCs. The chain recombines TRBV6-1 with TRBJ2-6; D may be TRBD1 (5 bases). The CDR3 nucleotides read TGTTCCAGCAGAATCAGGGCTTCTGGGGCCAACGTCCCGACTTTC. Amino acid sequence: CSSRIRASGANVPTF.